This T cell receptor beta chain came from a study of blood T cell repertoires in COVID-19. Seattle cases were enrolled at active infection and followed longitudinally. This CDR3 has 14 residues. From germline, CDR1 is MNHNS and CDR2 SASEGT. V lost 1 base, J lost 5 bases, and 11 bases lay in between. Produced via immunoSEQ multiplex PCR; TCRdb's table is partial and in-frame only. Of some 190,000 clones in the sample, about 85% were seen once. This receptor was identified in an older man with COVID-19, enrolled during active disease. Sequenced material: peripheral blood. The chain combines TRBV6-1 with TRBJ1-2; a weak D match, TRBD1 (6 bases). DNA of the CDR3: TGTGCCAGCAGTGAAGTTTTACAGGGATATGGCTACACCTTC. This codes for CASSEVLQGYGYTF.